This is a list of T cell receptor beta chains from one sample in a study of shared clonotypes between healthy human individuals. The table came from immunoSEQ multiplex PCR; TCRdb's copy has only in-frame clones and leaves some out. The sample lists roughly 1,800,000 clones, about 95% occurring once. The sample comprised naive CD8+ T cells sorted from blood. All receptors derive from a man aged 18 to 29 in good health. Each CDR3 is given with its conserved first and last residue. D genes are given only for firm matches. Not all rows give a size; the values are once, few, many and, for expanded clones, a class.

clone_size: once
j_call: TRBJ2-1
d_call: NA
v_call: TRBV7-9
cdr3_aa: CASSSTGSYEQFF
cdr3_nt: TGTGCCAGCAGTTCAACAGGTTCCTATGAGCAGTTCTTC

clone_size: NA
j_call: TRBJ2-7
d_call: TRBD1
v_call: TRBV15
cdr3_aa: CATSRVGTGGNYEQYF
cdr3_nt: TGTGCCACCAGCAGAGTGGGGACAGGGGGTAACTACGAGCAGTACTTC

clone_size: NA
j_call: TRBJ1-3
d_call: NA
v_call: TRBV2
cdr3_aa: CASSTGTGENTIYF
cdr3_nt: TGTGCCAGCAGTACCGGGACCGGTGAAAACACCATATATTTT

clone_size: NA
j_call: TRBJ2-7
d_call: NA
v_call: TRBV5-4
cdr3_aa: CASSLETAYEQYF
cdr3_nt: TGTGCCAGCAGCTTGGAGACGGCCTACGAGCAGTACTTC

clone_size: NA
j_call: TRBJ2-3
d_call: NA
v_call: TRBV27
cdr3_aa: CASRQPPDTQYF
cdr3_nt: TGTGCCAGCAGGCAACCCCCAGATACGCAGTATTTT

clone_size: NA
j_call: TRBJ1-6
d_call: NA
v_call: TRBV6-5
cdr3_aa: CASKTGVEDSPLHF
cdr3_nt: TGTGCCAGCAAGACCGGGGTTGAGGACTCACCCCTCCACTTT

clone_size: NA
j_call: TRBJ2-2
d_call: TRBD1
v_call: TRBV6-5
cdr3_aa: CACQGQGTGELFF
cdr3_nt: TGTGCCTGCCAGGGACAGGGCACCGGGGAGCTGTTTTTT

clone_size: NA
j_call: TRBJ1-1
d_call: TRBD1
v_call: TRBV7-6
cdr3_aa: CASSLEPGQGEMNTEAFF
cdr3_nt: TGTGCCAGCAGCCTTGAACCGGGACAGGGGGAAATGAACACTGAAGCTTTCTTT

clone_size: NA
j_call: TRBJ1-1
d_call: TRBD1
v_call: TRBV19
cdr3_aa: CASRQGAFTEAFF
cdr3_nt: TGTGCCAGTAGGCAGGGGGCGTTTACTGAAGCTTTCTTT

clone_size: NA
j_call: TRBJ1-4
d_call: TRBD1
v_call: TRBV6-4
cdr3_aa: CASRGIKGTGRVNEKLFF
cdr3_nt: TGTGCCAGCAGGGGGATTAAAGGGACAGGGAGGGTGAATGAAAAACTGTTTTTT

clone_size: NA
j_call: TRBJ2-3
d_call: NA
v_call: TRBV30
cdr3_aa: CAWSVGQTDTQYF
cdr3_nt: TGTGCCTGGAGTGTAGGGCAGACAGATACGCAGTATTTT

clone_size: NA
j_call: TRBJ1-1
d_call: NA
v_call: TRBV2
cdr3_aa: CASSDWALNTEAFF
cdr3_nt: TGTGCCAGCAGTGACTGGGCCCTGAACACTGAAGCTTTCTTT

clone_size: NA
j_call: TRBJ2-7
d_call: NA
v_call: TRBV10-1
cdr3_aa: CASSEMGRKEGYEQYF
cdr3_nt: TGCGCCAGCAGTGAGATGGGCAGGAAGGAGGGGTACGAGCAGTACTTC

clone_size: few
j_call: TRBJ2-2
d_call: NA
v_call: TRBV7-3
cdr3_aa: CASSLIGGMNTGELFF
cdr3_nt: TGTGCCAGCAGCTTAATTGGAGGGATGAACACCGGGGAGCTGTTTTTT

clone_size: NA
j_call: TRBJ2-3
d_call: TRBD2
v_call: TRBV27
cdr3_aa: CASSLRNVGTRGADTQYF
cdr3_nt: TGTGCCAGCAGTTTAAGAAACGTGGGGACTAGAGGCGCAGATACGCAGTATTTT

clone_size: once
j_call: TRBJ2-7
d_call: NA
v_call: TRBV5-6
cdr3_aa: CASSWGSSEQYF
cdr3_nt: TGTGCCAGCAGCTGGGGGAGCTCCGAGCAGTACTTC

clone_size: NA
j_call: TRBJ2-7
d_call: TRBD1
v_call: TRBV4-1
cdr3_aa: CASSQEFGTAYEQYF
cdr3_nt: TGCGCCAGCAGCCAAGAGTTCGGGACAGCCTACGAGCAGTACTTC

clone_size: NA
j_call: TRBJ2-7
d_call: TRBD2
v_call: TRBV15
cdr3_aa: CATSRDSGRPSSYEQYF
cdr3_nt: TGTGCCACCAGCAGAGATAGCGGGAGGCCCTCCTCCTACGAGCAGTACTTC

clone_size: NA
j_call: TRBJ1-2
d_call: TRBD1
v_call: TRBV4-1
cdr3_aa: CASSSFRGELYGYTF
cdr3_nt: TGCGCCAGCAGCTCCTTCAGGGGGGAACTCTATGGCTACACCTTC

clone_size: NA
j_call: TRBJ2-2
d_call: TRBD2
v_call: TRBV11-3
cdr3_aa: CASSPRTSGDTGELFF
cdr3_nt: TGTGCCAGCAGCCCGAGGACTAGCGGGGACACCGGGGAGCTGTTTTTT

clone_size: NA
j_call: TRBJ2-5
d_call: NA
v_call: TRBV4-1
cdr3_aa: CASSLFPVSEGQETQYF
cdr3_nt: TGCGCCAGCAGCCTCTTCCCAGTCTCAGAGGGGCAAGAGACCCAGTACTTC

clone_size: NA
j_call: TRBJ2-7
d_call: NA
v_call: TRBV11-2
cdr3_aa: CASSQDLEVSSYEQYF
cdr3_nt: TGTGCCAGCAGCCAGGACCTAGAAGTGAGCTCCTACGAGCAGTACTTC

clone_size: NA
j_call: TRBJ2-3
d_call: NA
v_call: TRBV27
cdr3_aa: CASSWGIADTQYF
cdr3_nt: TGTGCCAGCAGTTGGGGAATCGCAGATACGCAGTATTTT

clone_size: NA
j_call: TRBJ2-7
d_call: TRBD2
v_call: TRBV27
cdr3_aa: CASSPQAGGAYEQYF
cdr3_nt: TGTGCCAGCAGTCCCCAAGCGGGAGGGGCCTACGAGCAGTACTTC

clone_size: NA
j_call: TRBJ2-5
d_call: NA
v_call: TRBV6-5
cdr3_aa: CASRLEWGGTQYF
cdr3_nt: TGTGCCAGCAGACTCGAGTGGGGTGGGACCCAGTACTTC

clone_size: NA
j_call: TRBJ2-3
d_call: NA
v_call: TRBV19
cdr3_aa: CASSILGAASTDTQYF
cdr3_nt: TGTGCCAGTAGCATCCTTGGGGCGGCTAGCACAGATACGCAGTATTTT

clone_size: once
j_call: TRBJ2-5
d_call: TRBD2
v_call: TRBV9
cdr3_aa: CASSETSGRAETQYF
cdr3_nt: TGTGCCAGCAGCGAGACTAGCGGGAGGGCAGAGACCCAGTACTTC

clone_size: NA
j_call: TRBJ2-1
d_call: TRBD2
v_call: TRBV4-3
cdr3_aa: CASSKKSGTRPNEQFF
cdr3_nt: TGCGCCAGCAGTAAGAAATCCGGGACTAGGCCCAATGAGCAGTTCTTC

clone_size: NA
j_call: TRBJ2-7
d_call: NA
v_call: TRBV4-1
cdr3_aa: CASSQEQGYEQYF
cdr3_nt: TGCGCCAGCAGCCAAGAGCAGGGTTACGAGCAGTACTTC

clone_size: NA
j_call: TRBJ1-4
d_call: NA
v_call: TRBV6-1
cdr3_aa: CASSELPGQGEKLFF
cdr3_nt: TGTGCCAGCAGTGAACTACCGGGGCAGGGGGAAAAACTGTTTTTT

clone_size: NA
j_call: TRBJ2-7
d_call: TRBD1
v_call: TRBV5-4
cdr3_aa: CASSLVSGGGEQYF
cdr3_nt: TGTGCCAGCAGCTTGGTGTCAGGGGGCGGCGAGCAGTACTTC

clone_size: once
j_call: TRBJ2-7
d_call: NA
v_call: TRBV11-2
cdr3_aa: CASSFGITYEQYF
cdr3_nt: TGTGCCAGCAGCTTCGGGATCACCTACGAGCAGTACTTC

clone_size: NA
j_call: TRBJ2-1
d_call: NA
v_call: TRBV28
cdr3_aa: CASSGSVWDEQFF
cdr3_nt: TGTGCCAGCAGTGGCTCGGTGTGGGATGAGCAGTTCTTC

clone_size: NA
j_call: TRBJ2-1
d_call: TRBD2
v_call: TRBV7-9
cdr3_aa: CASSSPGGSGRFSYNEQFF
cdr3_nt: TGTGCCAGCAGCTCCCCAGGGGGTAGCGGGAGGTTCTCCTACAATGAGCAGTTCTTC

clone_size: few
j_call: TRBJ1-2
d_call: NA
v_call: TRBV29-1
cdr3_aa: CSAETGSGGYTF
cdr3_nt: TGCAGCGCAGAAACAGGGTCGGGAGGCTACACCTTC

clone_size: NA
j_call: TRBJ2-7
d_call: NA
v_call: TRBV9
cdr3_aa: CASSVGAQSSYEQYF
cdr3_nt: TGTGCCAGCAGCGTAGGTGCACAGAGCTCCTACGAGCAGTACTTC

clone_size: NA
j_call: TRBJ2-3
d_call: TRBD2
v_call: TRBV18
cdr3_aa: CASSPLDLTGARLAGRTDTQYF
cdr3_nt: TGTGCCAGCTCACCACTTGATCTAACAGGGGCACGACTAGCGGGGAGGACAGATACGCAGTATTTT

clone_size: NA
j_call: TRBJ2-7
d_call: NA
v_call: TRBV10-3
cdr3_aa: CAISEFEDYEQYF
cdr3_nt: TGTGCCATCAGTGAGTTCGAGGACTACGAGCAGTACTTC

clone_size: NA
j_call: TRBJ1-2
d_call: NA
v_call: TRBV29-1
cdr3_aa: CSSPDTTGGYTF
cdr3_nt: TGCAGCTCCCCGGACACGACCGGGGGCTACACCTTC

clone_size: NA
j_call: TRBJ2-7
d_call: NA
v_call: TRBV19
cdr3_aa: CASSGQADYEQYF
cdr3_nt: TGTGCCAGTAGTGGGCAAGCGGACTACGAGCAGTACTTC

clone_size: NA
j_call: TRBJ2-7
d_call: NA
v_call: TRBV7-9
cdr3_aa: CASSLAAGTLLEQYF
cdr3_nt: TGTGCCAGCAGCTTAGCGGCCGGGACACTTCTCGAGCAGTACTTC

clone_size: NA
j_call: TRBJ2-3
d_call: TRBD2
v_call: TRBV13
cdr3_aa: CASSSPSGGSDTQYF
cdr3_nt: TGTGCCAGCAGCTCCCCCTCGGGGGGGTCAGATACGCAGTATTTT

clone_size: once
j_call: TRBJ2-7
d_call: NA
v_call: TRBV7-9
cdr3_aa: CASSFAQGGTYEQYF
cdr3_nt: TGTGCCAGCAGCTTCGCCCAGGGGGGAACCTACGAGCAGTACTTC